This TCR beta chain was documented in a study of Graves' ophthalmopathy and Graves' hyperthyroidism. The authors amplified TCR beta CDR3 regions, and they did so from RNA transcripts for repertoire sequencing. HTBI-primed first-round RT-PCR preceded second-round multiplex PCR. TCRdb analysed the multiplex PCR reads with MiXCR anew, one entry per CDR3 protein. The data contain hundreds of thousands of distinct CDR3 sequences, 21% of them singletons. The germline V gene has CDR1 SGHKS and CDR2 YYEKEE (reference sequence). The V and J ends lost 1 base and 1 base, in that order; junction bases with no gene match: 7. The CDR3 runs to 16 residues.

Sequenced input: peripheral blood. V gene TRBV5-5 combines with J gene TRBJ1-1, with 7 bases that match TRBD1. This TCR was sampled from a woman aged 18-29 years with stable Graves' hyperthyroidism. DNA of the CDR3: TGTGCCAGCAGCTTGATACAGGGGTACCCGAACACTGAAGCTTTCTTT. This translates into CASSLIQGYPNTEAFF.